This TCR beta chain is from a study of cytomegalovirus exposure and HLA in healthy donors. The CDR3 is 14 amino acids. Germline V gene lookup returns CDR1 SQVTM and CDR2 ANQGSEA. The V end was cut by 3 bases, the J end by 7 bases, with 16 bases between. Primers for the PCR totalled 60 Vbeta and 13 Jbeta. Profiling relied on immunoSEQ multiplex PCR, and the TCRdb table lists in-frame clones only, not all of them. The data hold a few hundred thousand clones, with less than 85% observed a single time. The V and J genes are TRBV29-1 and TRBJ2-1; maybe TRBD2 (6 bases). The sequence was collected from a girl aged 2 to 9 in good health and CMV-seronegative. Sequencing was carried out using PBMCs. The CDR3 DNA reads as TGCAGCGTTGACAGCGGGCCGCCGCCAAATGAGCAGTTCTTC. Amino acid sequence: CSVDSGPPPNEQFF.